A single sample is the source of the 22 T cell receptor beta chains below, sequenced in a study of blood T cells in healthy people across ages. A second PCR of 7 to 11 cycles used a sample-barcoded 5' primer and a J-beta primer mix. TCRdb reprocessed the 5' RACE reads with MiXCR, giving one entry per CDR3 protein. The data show more than 750,000 distinct CDR3 sequences, roughly 28% seen once. This sample also appeared in a second study, on T cells of mothers and their children.

Sequenced sample: blood. The origin of the receptors is a woman aged 35 to 49 in good health.

This clonotype was found a few times. The chain carries TRBV15 and TRBJ2-1, with TRBD2 matching over 7 bases. There are 15 residues in the CDR3. CDR1 is LNHNV and CDR2 is YYDKDF in the germline V gene (reference sequence). Unmatched junction bases numbered 4, after V lost 3 bases and J lost 2 bases. CDR3 in DNA: TGTGCCACCAGCAGGATAGCGGGCCCCTACAATGAGCAGTTCTTC. The encoded protein is CATSRIAGPYNEQFF. Complete variable domain (other parts from reference TRBV15 and TRBJ2-1): DAMVIQNPRYQVTQFGKPVTLSCSQTLNHNVMYWYQQKSSQAPKLLFHYYDKDFNNEADTPDNFQSRRPNTSFCFLDIRSPGLGDTAMYLCATSRIAGPYNEQFFGPGTRLTVL.

The chain recombines TRBV7-8 with TRBJ1-5, with 7 positions matching TRBD1. CDR1 and CDR2 (germline): SGHVS, FQNEAQ. V shed 0 bases and J 4 bases; nucleotides not matched to a gene: 6. The length of the CDR3 is 16 residues. CDR3 region: CASSLAGRGGNQPQHF. In DNA form, the CDR3 reads TGTGCCAGCAGCTTAGCGGGCAGGGGGGGAAATCAGCCCCAGCATTTT.

The genes are TRBV27 and TRBJ2-3; no reliable D call. The CDR3 contains 11 residues. Germline lookup yields CDR1 MNHEY and CDR2 SMNVEV (reference sequence). Trimming left V 6 bases short and J 7 bases short, with 8 bases between. The CDR3 here is CASSLANTQYF. The DNA for the CDR3 is TGTGCCAGCAGCCTGGCGAATACGCAGTATTTT.

This clonotype was counted between two and nine times. The chain couples TRBV5-1 to TRBJ2-3; D is undetermined. The V gene's germline CDR1 is SGHRS and CDR2 YFSETQ. The CDR3 sequence is 13 residues long. Trimming cost V 3 bases and J 11 bases, with 16 bases left between them. The CDR3 spells CASSYGPPYEQYF. CDR3 in DNA: TGCGCCAGCAGCTACGGGCCTCCCTACGAGCAGTATTTT.

J is TRBJ2-3 and V is TRBV3-1, with 7 bases identical to TRBD2. The junction had 7 bases not matched to a gene; V was cut back by 8 bases and J by 2 bases. The CDR3 sequence is 14 residues long. Per the germline V gene, CDR1 is LGHDT and CDR2 is YNNKEL (reference sequence). Written as DNA, the CDR3 is TGTGCCAGCTCACGACTAGCTAACACAGATACGCAGTATTTT. This encodes CASSRLANTDTQYF.

V usage is TRBV4-1 and J usage is TRBJ2-5, with no clear D. Matching the DNA end better, TRBJ2-7 makes the J call doubtful. Germline V gene data show CDR1 as MGHRA and CDR2 as YSYEKL. CDR3 length equals 14 residues. The DNA of the CDR3 is TGCGCCAGCAGCCAAGCCACCCCTGATGACGAGCAGTACTTC. This sequence encodes CASSQATPDDEQYF.

There are a few counts of this clonotype. This chain links TRBV13 with TRBJ1-2; D may be TRBD1 (6 bases). V was pared by 5 bases and J by 2 bases, with 12 bases between. This CDR3 is built from 14 residues. The germline V gene has CDR1 PRHDT and CDR2 FYEKMQ (reference sequence). CDR3 sequence: CASSPRQVNYGYTF. Here the CDR3 DNA reads TGTGCCAGCAGCCCCCGACAGGTGAACTATGGCTACACCTTC.

This clonotype has a handful of counts. The gene calls are TRBV6-1 and TRBJ1-1; D possibly corresponds to TRBD1 (6 bases). The length of the CDR3 is 13 residues. Germline CDR1 and CDR2: MNHNS and SASEGT. Trimming shortened V by 0 bases and J by 11 bases, and 13 bases separated the two germline ends. CDR3 coding DNA: TGTGCCAGCAGTGAAGCGGCAGGGGATGCGGCTTTCTTT. It codes for CASSEAAGDAAFF.

The chain carries TRBV21-1 and TRBJ2-7; the table names TRBD1, a call not compared with the DNA. TRBV21-1 is marked as a pseudogene. CDR3 length: 18 residues. The CDR3 region has the DNA TGTGCCAGCAGCAAAAAGATTTCGAGGACAGGGAGCTCCTACGAGCAGTACTTC. Protein: CASSKKISRTGSSYEQYF.

This clonotype appeared a few times. The CDR3 sequence: CASSSETGRTEAFF. The DNA of the CDR3 is TGTGCCAGCAGTTCCGAGACAGGGAGAACTGAAGCTTTCTTT. The chain uses TRBV12-3 or TRBV12-4 and TRBJ1-1, with 7 nucleotides matching TRBD1. The CDR3 loop spans 14 amino acids. The V and J ends lost 4 bases and 5 bases, in that order; junction bases with no gene match: 7.

This clonotype came up many times. This sequence joins TRBV6-4 and TRBJ2-1; D is unresolved. CDR3 length: 15 amino acids. Trimming removed 0 bases at V and 1 base at J, with 7 bases between. From germline, CDR1 is MRHNA and CDR2 SNTAGT. CDR3 bases: TGTGCCAGCAGTGACTCGCCGGAGTCCTACAATGAGCAGTTCTTC. As protein: CASSDSPESYNEQFF.

This clonotype was seen at least ten times. The rearrangement joins TRBV21-1 to TRBJ2-1; TRBD2 reflects the table's D call only, with no check against the DNA. TRBV21-1 is tagged as a pseudogene. This CDR3 has 17 amino acids. CDR3 in DNA: TGTGCCAGCAGCATAGTACTAGCGGGGGGGACCTACAATGAGCAGTTCTTC. Protein sequence: CASSIVLAGGTYNEQFF.

This clonotype was counted a few times. The chain combines TRBV6-6 with TRBJ1-2; D is uncertain. The length of the CDR3 is 14 residues. Germline-derived CDR1 and CDR2 are MNHNY and SVGAGI (reference sequence). V was shortened by 2 bases and J by 2 bases, with 9 bases between the two germline ends. CDR3 sequence (DNA): TGTGCCAGCAGTTACCTCTCCACAAACTATGGCTACACCTTC. This sequence encodes CASSYLSTNYGYTF.

This rearrangement joins TRBV29-1 to TRBJ2-1; TRBD2 agrees at 12 bases. The junction had 5 bases not matched to a gene; V was cut back by 4 bases and J by 7 bases. The germline CDR1 and CDR2 sequences are SQVTM and ANQGSEA. This CDR3 contains 14 residues. The CDR3 sequence: CSVVASGGANEQFF. Here the CDR3 DNA reads TGCAGCGTTGTGGCTAGCGGGGGGGCAAATGAGCAGTTCTTC.

The chain recombines TRBV3-1 with TRBJ1-4; possibly TRBD1 for D (5 bases). The CDR3 totals 16 residues. The germline V gene has CDR1 LGHDT and CDR2 YNNKEL (reference sequence). V lost 0 bases to trimming and J lost 6 bases, with 14 bases between them. The CDR3 DNA reads as TGTGCCAGCAGCCAAGATTGGGCAGGGACGGATGAAAAACTGTTTTTT. It is translated as CASSQDWAGTDEKLFF.

This clonotype turned up a few times. The CDR3 region is CASSQYTLRQGAYGYTF. CDR3 in DNA: TGTGCCAGCAGCCAATACACCCTTAGACAGGGTGCCTATGGCTACACCTTC. The chain couples TRBV7-3 to TRBJ1-2, with 7 nucleotides matching TRBD1. Germline V gives CDR1 SGHTA, CDR2 FQGTGA. The CDR3 contains 17 residues. V was clipped by 5 bases and J by 4 bases; unmatched bases: 16.

J is TRBJ2-1 and V is TRBV5-1; 9 positions match TRBD2. The CDR3 consists of 17 residues. Per germline, CDR1 SGHRS and CDR2 YFSETQ. V shed 4 bases, J shed 4 bases, and the junction held 12 bases outside the gene matches. The CDR3 coding sequence is TGCGCCAGCAGCCGAGGCGGCGGGGGGGCGTATTACAATGAGCAGTTCTTC. This codes for CASSRGGGGAYYNEQFF.

The genes are TRBV29-1 and TRBJ2-5, with a tentative D call TRBD1 (5 bases). V lost 3 bases and J 1 base, leaving 9 bases between the germline ends. The CDR3 has 13 amino acids. Germline CDR1 is SQVTM and CDR2 is ANQGSEA. As DNA, the CDR3 is TGCAGCGTTGAGCCGACAGCCCAAGAGACCCAGTACTTC. It yields the protein CSVEPTAQETQYF. The variable domain in full, completed from reference TRBV29-1 and TRBJ2-5, reads SAVISQKPSRDICQRGTSLTIQCQVDSQVTMMFWYRQQPGQSLTLIATANQGSEATYESGFVIDKFPISRPNLTFSTLTVSNMSPEDSSIYLCSVEPTAQETQYFGPGTRLLVL.

This clonotype appeared a few times. The chain links TRBV4-1 to TRBJ1-3; D not certain. The CDR3 length is 17 residues. Trimming removed 1 base at V and 0 bases at J, with 13 bases between. In germline, CDR1 is MGHRA, CDR2 YSYEKL. The CDR3 DNA sequence: TGCGCCAGCAGCCAAGGGGGAGCAGGTTCCTCTGGAAACACCATATATTTT. As protein: CASSQGGAGSSGNTIYF.

As to this clonotype: The junction departs from germline at one end; a sequencing error may be responsible. The chain combines TRBV6-1 with TRBJ1-1; possibly TRBD1 for D (5 bases). The CDR3 has 14 residues. The germline V gene has CDR1 MNHNS and CDR2 SASEGT. CDR3 in amino acids: CASTQGPENTETFF. CDR3 DNA: TGTGCCAGCACTCAGGGTCCGGAGAACACTGAAACTTTCTTT.

Turning to this clonotype: This clone may be a read error of a much larger clone one base away. The chain has TRBV9 and TRBJ2-5; TRBD2 is a possible D gene (6 bases). The CDR3 extends over 13 amino acids. The germline CDR1 and CDR2 sequences are SGDLS and YYNGEE. This chain's CDR3 is CAGSGLRQETQYF. In DNA form, the CDR3 reads TGTGCCGGCAGCGGACTACGCCAAGAGACCCAGTACTTC. Based on the CDR3 plus reference TRBV9 and TRBJ2-5, the full variable domain is DSGVTQTPKHLITATGQRVTLRCSPRSGDLSVYWYQQSLDQGLQFLIQYYNGEERAKGNILERFSAQQFPDLHSELNLSSLELGDSALYFCAGSGLRQETQYFGPGTRLLVL.

This clonotype has just a few counts. The chain employs TRBV4-1 and TRBJ2-3; no firm D call. CDR3 length: 14 amino acids. Germline CDR1 and CDR2: MGHRA and YSYEKL. Trimming stripped 1 base from V and 5 bases from J, with 10 bases between. The CDR3 loop is CASSQASSGDTQYF. CDR3 bases: TGCGCCAGCAGCCAAGCATCTTCCGGAGATACGCAGTATTTT.